Listed below are T cell receptor beta chains from one sample, sequenced in a study of identical twins. TCRdb reprocessed the 5' RACE reads with MiXCR, giving one entry per CDR3 protein. The data contain about 200,000 distinct CDR3 sequences, roughly 15% of them singletons. These data were likewise used in another study, on T cells expressing NK-cell markers.

Source material: CD8+ T cells sorted from blood. The receptors here all came from a woman aged 18-29 years in good health. Both conserved end residues are part of each CDR3. A D gene is named only where the DNA matches it firmly. Not every row has a clone size; where given, it reads once, few, many or a size class.

v_call: TRBV2
d_call: -
clone_size: few
j_call: TRBJ2-3
cdr3_nt: TGTGCCAGCGAAAGGGTTGTTGATACGCAGTATTTT
cdr3_aa: CASERVVDTQYF

v_call: TRBV6-5
d_call: -
clone_size: -
j_call: TRBJ2-1
cdr3_nt: TGTGCCAGCAGCCCCCCTGGACCGGAGCAGTTCTTC
cdr3_aa: CASSPPGPEQFF

v_call: TRBV14
d_call: TRBD1
clone_size: few
j_call: TRBJ2-1
cdr3_nt: TGTGCCAGCAGCCAAGCTCCCGGACAGGTAGTTGATGAGCAGTTCTTC
cdr3_aa: CASSQAPGQVVDEQFF

v_call: TRBV20-1
d_call: TRBD2
clone_size: -
j_call: TRBJ2-1
cdr3_nt: TGCAGTGCTATCGACCCCGGGGGGACCTACAATGAGCAGTTCTTC
cdr3_aa: CSAIDPGGTYNEQFF

v_call: TRBV2
d_call: -
clone_size: -
j_call: TRBJ1-1
cdr3_nt: TGCGCCAGCAGTGAAGGGACAAGAAGTTTGAACACTGAAGCTTTCTTT
cdr3_aa: CASSEGTRSLNTEAFF

v_call: TRBV11-3
d_call: TRBD2
clone_size: -
j_call: TRBJ2-3
cdr3_nt: TGTGCCAGCAGCTTTTCTCTTCGCGGGGGGGCGACAGATACGCAGTATTTT
cdr3_aa: CASSFSLRGGATDTQYF

v_call: TRBV6-6
d_call: -
clone_size: -
j_call: TRBJ2-7
cdr3_nt: TGTGCCAGCAGTTACTCCCCCAACTACGAGCAGTACTTC
cdr3_aa: CASSYSPNYEQYF

v_call: TRBV30
d_call: -
clone_size: few
j_call: TRBJ1-1
cdr3_nt: TGTGCCTGGAGACAGGCTGAAGCTTTCTTT
cdr3_aa: CAWRQAEAFF

v_call: TRBV9
d_call: TRBD2
clone_size: -
j_call: TRBJ2-7
cdr3_nt: TGTGCCAGCAGGTTCGGGGGGGACACTAACTCCTACGAGCAGTACTTC
cdr3_aa: CASRFGGDTNSYEQYF

v_call: TRBV11-2
d_call: -
clone_size: -
j_call: TRBJ1-2
cdr3_nt: TGTGCCAGCAGCCATGGCATTCAAGGGGGTTACACCTTC
cdr3_aa: CASSHGIQGGYTF

v_call: TRBV5-6
d_call: TRBD2
clone_size: -
j_call: TRBJ2-3
cdr3_nt: TGTGCCAGCAGCTCACCACCGGGACTAGCGGGACCGGGCACAGATACGCAGTATTTT
cdr3_aa: CASSSPPGLAGPGTDTQYF

v_call: TRBV7-6
d_call: -
clone_size: few
j_call: TRBJ2-7
cdr3_nt: TGTGCCAGCAGCTTAGCGTCGGATACCTACGAGCAGTACTTC
cdr3_aa: CASSLASDTYEQYF

v_call: TRBV5-1
d_call: TRBD1
clone_size: -
j_call: TRBJ1-4
cdr3_nt: TGCGCCAGCAGCGCAACACCGGGACAGACTAATGAAAAACTGTTTTTT
cdr3_aa: CASSATPGQTNEKLFF

v_call: TRBV3-1
d_call: TRBD2
clone_size: few
j_call: TRBJ2-7
cdr3_nt: TGTGCCAGCAGCCAAGGGACTAGCGGGATCACCTCCTACGAGCAGTACTTC
cdr3_aa: CASSQGTSGITSYEQYF

v_call: TRBV4-2
d_call: TRBD1
clone_size: -
j_call: TRBJ2-5
cdr3_nt: TGTGCCAGCAGCCAAGAGACAGGGTTAATAGAGACCCAGTACTTC
cdr3_aa: CASSQETGLIETQYF

v_call: TRBV4-2
d_call: -
clone_size: few
j_call: TRBJ2-5
cdr3_nt: TGTGCCAGCAGCCAAGAAGGGGGGCGAGAGACCCAGTACTTC
cdr3_aa: CASSQEGGRETQYF

v_call: TRBV5-6
d_call: -
clone_size: few
j_call: TRBJ2-3
cdr3_nt: TGTGCCAGCAGCTGGTGGATCGCCACAGATACGCAGTATTTT
cdr3_aa: CASSWWIATDTQYF

v_call: TRBV25-1
d_call: -
clone_size: many
j_call: TRBJ2-2
cdr3_nt: TGTGCCAGCAGTGAATTCAGGACCGGGGAGCTGTTTTTT
cdr3_aa: CASSEFRTGELFF

v_call: TRBV9
d_call: -
clone_size: -
j_call: TRBJ1-1
cdr3_nt: TGTGCCAGCAGCGCTGGGGCAGAAATGAACACTGAAGCTTTCTTT
cdr3_aa: CASSAGAEMNTEAFF

v_call: TRBV4-1
d_call: -
clone_size: -
j_call: TRBJ2-7
cdr3_nt: TGCGCCAGCAGCCAGTTTGGGGACGAGCAGTACTTC
cdr3_aa: CASSQFGDEQYF

v_call: TRBV24-1
d_call: -
clone_size: -
j_call: TRBJ2-5
cdr3_nt: TGTGCCACCAGTGATCCCCCGTTGAATAGGCGGGAAGGACAAGAGACCCAGTACTTC
cdr3_aa: CATSDPPLNRREGQETQYF

v_call: TRBV12-3/TRBV12-4
d_call: -
clone_size: -
j_call: TRBJ2-7
cdr3_nt: TGTGCCAGCACCTTGGGGGCCTACGAGCAGTACTTC
cdr3_aa: CASTLGAYEQYF

v_call: TRBV29-1
d_call: TRBD1
clone_size: -
j_call: TRBJ2-7
cdr3_nt: TGCAGCGTTGATACGAGGACAGGGGCCTCCTACGAGCAGTACTTC
cdr3_aa: CSVDTRTGASYEQYF

v_call: TRBV6-2/TRBV6-3
d_call: -
clone_size: few
j_call: TRBJ2-7
cdr3_nt: TGTGCCAGCAGCTCCCGTAGGGGAGCCCCCTACGAGCAGTACTTC
cdr3_aa: CASSSRRGAPYEQYF

v_call: TRBV6-5
d_call: TRBD2
clone_size: -
j_call: TRBJ2-1
cdr3_nt: TGTGCCAGCAGTTCTCCGACCGGGACTAGTATCGACAATGAGCAGTTCTTC
cdr3_aa: CASSSPTGTSIDNEQFF

v_call: TRBV19
d_call: -
clone_size: -
j_call: TRBJ2-7
cdr3_nt: TGTGCCAGTAGTATATGGGACACCCCCTACGAGCAGTACTTC
cdr3_aa: CASSIWDTPYEQYF

v_call: TRBV6-1
d_call: -
clone_size: few
j_call: TRBJ1-1
cdr3_nt: TGTGCCAGCAACCAGGGTTACGGTGAAGCTTTCTTT
cdr3_aa: CASNQGYGEAFF

v_call: TRBV7-9
d_call: TRBD2
clone_size: few
j_call: TRBJ2-7
cdr3_nt: TGTGCCAGCAGCCCTAAGGGCGGGAGGGTGGACGAGCAGTACTTC
cdr3_aa: CASSPKGGRVDEQYF

v_call: TRBV10-1
d_call: TRBD2
clone_size: -
j_call: TRBJ2-7
cdr3_nt: TGCGCCAGCAGTGAGGTTGGGACTACCATATCGGAGCAGTACTTC
cdr3_aa: CASSEVGTTISEQYF

v_call: TRBV20-1
d_call: TRBD1
clone_size: -
j_call: TRBJ2-3
cdr3_nt: TGCAGTGCTAGCATTCAGGGGGTAGCAGATACGCAGTATTTT
cdr3_aa: CSASIQGVADTQYF

v_call: TRBV6-6
d_call: -
clone_size: once
j_call: TRBJ1-6
cdr3_nt: TGTGCCAGCAGTCACCAGGGGCCACCCCTCCACTTT
cdr3_aa: CASSHQGPPLHF

v_call: TRBV3-1
d_call: TRBD2
clone_size: -
j_call: TRBJ2-7
cdr3_nt: TGTGCCAGCAGCCAAGTACGCCACGGTGGTAGCGGGAGGTTCTCCTACGAGCAGTACTTC
cdr3_aa: CASSQVRHGGSGRFSYEQYF

v_call: TRBV10-3
d_call: -
clone_size: -
j_call: TRBJ2-1
cdr3_nt: TGTGCCATCAGTTCTCCCTTAGCGGACAATGAGCAGTTCTTC
cdr3_aa: CAISSPLADNEQFF

v_call: TRBV19
d_call: -
clone_size: -
j_call: TRBJ1-1
cdr3_nt: TGTGCCAGTAGTATCGGCGGCGAAGCTTTCTTT
cdr3_aa: CASSIGGEAFF

v_call: TRBV20-1
d_call: -
clone_size: few
j_call: TRBJ1-4
cdr3_nt: TGCAGTGCCGATACCCCGGCAACTAATGAAAAACTGTTTTTT
cdr3_aa: CSADTPATNEKLFF

v_call: TRBV7-8
d_call: -
clone_size: few
j_call: TRBJ2-7
cdr3_nt: TGTGCCAGCAGCGAAGTCGCGTACGAGCAGTACTTC
cdr3_aa: CASSEVAYEQYF

v_call: TRBV27
d_call: -
clone_size: -
j_call: TRBJ2-7
cdr3_nt: TGTGCCAGCGCCAGGGCCCGATACTACGAGCAGTACTTC
cdr3_aa: CASARARYYEQYF

v_call: TRBV28
d_call: -
clone_size: -
j_call: TRBJ1-1
cdr3_nt: TGTGCCAGCAGTTTTAGGCCAGTCTCCACTGAAGCTTTCTTT
cdr3_aa: CASSFRPVSTEAFF

v_call: TRBV7-3
d_call: TRBD2
clone_size: -
j_call: TRBJ2-3
cdr3_nt: TGTGCCAGCAGCTTAGGGACTAGCGGGGGTAGCACAGATACGCAGTATTTT
cdr3_aa: CASSLGTSGGSTDTQYF

v_call: TRBV24-1
d_call: TRBD2
clone_size: -
j_call: TRBJ2-3
cdr3_nt: TGTGCCACCAGTTCCACGACTAGCGCTTCAGATACGCAGTATTTT
cdr3_aa: CATSSTTSASDTQYF

v_call: TRBV4-2
d_call: TRBD1
clone_size: few
j_call: TRBJ1-4
cdr3_nt: TGTGCCAGCAGCCCGAGTCCCGGGACAGGGGGATCGGGTGAAAAACTGTTTTTT
cdr3_aa: CASSPSPGTGGSGEKLFF

v_call: TRBV5-1
d_call: TRBD1
clone_size: -
j_call: TRBJ1-1
cdr3_nt: TGCGCCAGCAGCCAGGACAGGGGGCGTCTTGAGACTGAAGCTTTCTTT
cdr3_aa: CASSQDRGRLETEAFF

v_call: TRBV6-5
d_call: TRBD2
clone_size: -
j_call: TRBJ2-1
cdr3_nt: TGTGCCAGCAGTTACGGAGCCGGGACTAGCGGCACGGAGCAGTTCTTC
cdr3_aa: CASSYGAGTSGTEQFF

v_call: TRBV25-1
d_call: -
clone_size: many
j_call: TRBJ1-4
cdr3_nt: TGTGCCAGCAGTGAATTTGACAAGGCAACTAATGAAAAACTGTTTTTT
cdr3_aa: CASSEFDKATNEKLFF

v_call: TRBV7-3
d_call: -
clone_size: -
j_call: TRBJ2-1
cdr3_nt: TGTGCCAGCAGCTTAACGGATTGGGCGGCGGCGGGCCGCAGCTCCTACAATGAGCAGTTCTTC
cdr3_aa: CASSLTDWAAAGRSSYNEQFF

v_call: TRBV28
d_call: -
clone_size: few
j_call: TRBJ2-7
cdr3_nt: TGTGCCGCTTCGGATACCCTAACAGAAGAGCAGTACTTC
cdr3_aa: CAASDTLTEEQYF

v_call: TRBV9
d_call: -
clone_size: -
j_call: TRBJ2-1
cdr3_nt: TGTGCCAGCAGCGTTTCTAGCGTCAATGAGCAGTTCTTC
cdr3_aa: CASSVSSVNEQFF

v_call: TRBV4-3
d_call: -
clone_size: -
j_call: TRBJ2-3
cdr3_nt: TGCGCCAGCAGCCAAGCTCACACACTGGTCGGAGCGACTAGCACAGATACGCAGTATTTT
cdr3_aa: CASSQAHTLVGATSTDTQYF

v_call: TRBV2
d_call: TRBD1
clone_size: -
j_call: TRBJ2-3
cdr3_nt: TGTGCCAGCTTTACCGGGACAGGGAGAACAGATACGCAGTATTTT
cdr3_aa: CASFTGTGRTDTQYF

v_call: TRBV5-1
d_call: TRBD2
clone_size: -
j_call: TRBJ2-3
cdr3_nt: TGCGCCAGTAGCGGGAGCACAGATACGCAGTATTTT
cdr3_aa: CASSGSTDTQYF

v_call: TRBV29-1
d_call: -
clone_size: -
j_call: TRBJ1-1
cdr3_nt: TGCAGCGTACTAGGGGCCCTTCGGGGTAACACTGAAGCTTTCTTT
cdr3_aa: CSVLGALRGNTEAFF

v_call: TRBV7-9
d_call: TRBD1
clone_size: -
j_call: TRBJ2-7
cdr3_nt: TGTGCCAGCACCTGGACAGGGGACGAGCAGTACTTC
cdr3_aa: CASTWTGDEQYF

v_call: TRBV30
d_call: -
clone_size: many
j_call: TRBJ1-1
cdr3_nt: TGTGCCTGGAACCCAGGGGCAGGGAACACTGAAGCTTTCTTT
cdr3_aa: CAWNPGAGNTEAFF